The 14 T cell receptor beta chains below come from one sample, sequenced in a study of T cell responses to AZD1222 COVID-19 vaccine. Here immunoSEQ multiplex PCR was the method, and the copy in TCRdb shows in-frame clones only, minus some. The table has about 70,000 clones, roughly 86% seen once. The starting material was peripheral blood, obtained on day 0 of MenACWY control vaccination. These receptor sequences come from an adult in good health.

The chain uses TRBV6-2 or TRBV6-3 and TRBJ1-3; no firm D call. The CDR3 sequence is 15 residues long. Germline V gene data show CDR1 as MNHEY and CDR2 as SVGEGT. The V end was cut by 5 bases, the J end by 0 bases, with 11 bases between. Written as DNA, the CDR3 is TGTGCCAGCAGTAACGGGAAGTCCTCTGGAAACACCATATATTTT. Translating gives CASSNGKSSGNTIYF.

This clone was observed a single time. The V and J genes are TRBV5-1 and TRBJ1-5; 7 bases fit TRBD1. The CDR3 has 15 residues. Losses at the gene ends were 0 bases for V and 0 bases for J; bases not matched to a gene: 0. CDR1 is SGHRS, CDR2 YFSETQ, per germline. CDR3 in DNA: TGCGCCAGCAGCTTGGAGGGGGCTAGCAATCAGCCCCAGCATTTT. Amino acid sequence: CASSLEGASNQPQHF.

This chain uses TRBV28 with TRBJ2-5; TRBD1 or TRBD2 may be the D gene (5 bases each). Deletions cut 5 bases from V and 5 bases from J, with 15 bases between. CDR1 is MDHEN and CDR2 is SYDVKM in the germline V gene. CDR3 length equals 14 residues. The CDR3 loop reads CASSGTENRETQYF. The CDR3 nucleotides are TGTGCCAGCAGTGGGACCGAAAACCGGGAGACCCAGTACTTC.

This clone came up once. This chain links TRBV20-1 with TRBJ2-7; the D is unclear. Between the trimmed V and J ends, which lost 8 bases and 0 bases, there was a span of 8 bases. The CDR3 spans 11 residues. Germline V gene sequence: CDR1 DFQATT, CDR2 SNEGSKA (reference sequence). The CDR3: CSPANSYEQYF. The CDR3 DNA sequence: TGCAGTCCCGCGAACTCCTACGAGCAGTACTTC.

A word on this clone: One junction end does not reproduce the germline sequence, and a read error may be involved. The chain carries TRBV7-7 and TRBJ2-1; TRBD1 agrees at 9 bases. Germline V lookup: CDR1 SSHAT, CDR2 FNYEAQ (reference sequence). This CDR3 spans 15 amino acids. CDR3: CASSLEGTGFNEQFF. In nucleotides, the CDR3 is TGTGCTAGCAGCTTAGAGGGGACAGGGTTCAATGAGCAGTTCTTC.

The J gene is TRBJ2-7, the V gene TRBV6-5, with 9 bases fitting TRBD1. V trimming: 6 bases; J trimming: 6 bases; junction bases outside the gene matches: 12. CDR3 length equals 15 residues. Germline V gives CDR1 MNHEY, CDR2 SVGAGI. The CDR3 loop reads CASRSLRTGEGEQYF. In DNA form, the CDR3 reads TGTGCCAGCAGGTCACTTAGGACAGGGGAGGGCGAGCAGTACTTC.

This rearrangement joins TRBV3-1 (or the pseudogene TRBV3-2) to TRBJ1-2; TRBD1 might be the D (6 bases). Germline assignment: CDR1 LGHDT and CDR2 YNNKEL (reference sequence). This CDR3 region has 13 residues. V lost 4 bases and J 8 bases, leaving 14 bases between the germline ends. Here the CDR3 reads CASSPPGQRGYTF. The CDR3 coding sequence is TGTGCCAGCAGCCCGCCGGGACAAAGAGGCTACACCTTC.

This chain joins TRBV10-3 and TRBJ2-1, with no clear D. Between the trimmed V and J ends, which lost 3 bases and 4 bases, there was a span of 4 bases. Per the germline V gene, CDR1 is ENHRY and CDR2 is SYGVKD. This CDR3 has 12 residues. The CDR3 loop is CAISDPYNEQFF. DNA for the CDR3: TGTGCCATCAGTGACCCGTACAATGAGCAGTTCTTC.

The rearrangement joins TRBV28 to TRBJ1-2; TRBD1 matches 10 bases. This CDR3 spans 16 amino acids. The germline CDR1 and CDR2 sequences are MDHEN and SYDVKM. J gave up 1 base and V 2 bases, and 4 bases lay outside the gene matches. CDR3 amino acids: CASSLDRGLINYGYTF. CDR3 DNA: TGTGCCAGCAGTTTAGACAGGGGGCTTATTAACTATGGCTACACCTTC.

With respect to this clone: Other DNA sequences within the sample encode an identical CDR3. This chain connects TRBV19 to TRBJ2-5, with D possibly being TRBD1 (5 bases). The V and J ends lost 4 bases and 1 base respectively, with 7 bases between them. The CDR3 extends over 13 amino acids. Germline CDR1 reads LNHDA; CDR2 reads SQIVND (reference sequence). CDR3 sequence (DNA): TGTGCCAGTAGTACAGGGTCCCAAGAGACCCAGTACTTC. This codes for CASSTGSQETQYF.

The J gene is TRBJ1-1, the V gene TRBV5-6; D possibly corresponds to TRBD1 (5 bases). Germline V gives CDR1 SGHDT, CDR2 YYEEEE. The CDR3 covers 15 residues. V was trimmed by 2 bases and J by 1 base, leaving 12 bases between them. The DNA for the CDR3 is TGTGCCAGCAGCTTCTGGCAGGGAAGGAACACTGAAGCTTTCTTT. Its protein is CASSFWQGRNTEAFF.

This chain joins TRBV27 and TRBJ2-7; 8 nucleotides align to TRBD1. Germline CDR1 is MNHEY and CDR2 is SMNVEV (reference sequence). This CDR3 is built from 13 residues. V dropped 10 bases and J dropped 6; count of bases not matched to a gene: 11. CDR3 in amino acids: CATRGQGVSEQYF. CDR3 DNA: TGTGCCACCCGCGGACAGGGAGTCAGCGAGCAGTACTTC.

The genes are TRBV19 and TRBJ1-2; 10 nucleotides match TRBD1. The V gene end was trimmed by 7 bases and the J gene end by 8 bases; junction bases not matched to a gene: 13. The CDR3 runs to 15 residues. Germline V gene sequence: CDR1 LNHDA, CDR2 SQIVND (reference sequence). The CDR3, as DNA: TGTGCCAGTATTCAACCCCCCGGGACAGGGGACGGCTACACCTTC. It yields the protein CASIQPPGTGDGYTF.

This clone was recorded a few times. The chain uses TRBV19 and TRBJ2-7; D unresolved. Per germline, CDR1 LNHDA and CDR2 SQIVND (reference sequence). The germline V and J ends were trimmed by 4 bases and 0 bases, with 7 bases remaining between them. The length of the CDR3 is 13 residues. CDR3 coding DNA: TGTGCCAGTAGTAGTCAACCCTCCTACGAGCAGTACTTC. Encoded protein: CASSSQPSYEQYF.